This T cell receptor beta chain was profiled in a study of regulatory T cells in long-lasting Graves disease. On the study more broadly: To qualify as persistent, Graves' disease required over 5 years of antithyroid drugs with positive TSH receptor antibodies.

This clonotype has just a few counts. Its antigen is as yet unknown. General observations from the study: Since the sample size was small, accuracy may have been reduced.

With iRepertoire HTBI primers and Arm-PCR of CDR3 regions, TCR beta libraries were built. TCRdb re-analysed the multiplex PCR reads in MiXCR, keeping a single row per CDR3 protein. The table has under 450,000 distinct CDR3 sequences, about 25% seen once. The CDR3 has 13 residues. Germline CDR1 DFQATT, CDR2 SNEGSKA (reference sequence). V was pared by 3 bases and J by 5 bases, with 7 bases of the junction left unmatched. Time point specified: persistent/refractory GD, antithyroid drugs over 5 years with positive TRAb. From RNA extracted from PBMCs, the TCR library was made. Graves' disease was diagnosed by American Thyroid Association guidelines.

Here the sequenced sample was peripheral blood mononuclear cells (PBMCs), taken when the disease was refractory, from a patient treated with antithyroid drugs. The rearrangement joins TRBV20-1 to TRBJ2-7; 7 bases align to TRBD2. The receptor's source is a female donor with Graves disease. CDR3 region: CSASAGVVDEQYF. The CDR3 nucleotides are TGCAGTGCTAGCGCGGGAGTAGTTGACGAGCAGTACTTC.